Below are 5 T cell receptor beta chains sequenced from a single sample in a study of OX40 agonist ivuxolimab in advanced cancers. TCRdb's table, derived via immunoSEQ multiplex PCR, lists solely in-frame clones and lacks some. The data contain fewer than 85,000 clones, around nine tenths of them singletons. The starting material was CD4+ or CD8+ T cells sorted from blood, obtained in a trial of the OX40 agonist ivuxolimab. All receptors come from an adult with an advanced solid tumor such as melanoma, head and neck, liver or kidney cancer.

The chain joins TRBV5-1 to TRBJ2-3, with 10 bases matching TRBD2. Per germline, CDR1 SGHRS and CDR2 YFSETQ. The CDR3 totals 17 residues. V lost 4 bases, J lost 1 base, and 9 bases stayed unmatched. In DNA form, the CDR3 reads TGCGCCAGCAGCCGGGCTATCGGGACTAGCGGCACAGATACGCAGTATTTT. It is translated as CASSRAIGTSGTDTQYF.

The chain employs TRBV19 and TRBJ2-7; TRBD1 aligns across 8 bases. The CDR3 loop spans 14 amino acids. Trimming removed 3 bases from V and 3 bases from J; junction bases left unmatched: 4. Germline values: CDR1 LNHDA, CDR2 SQIVND (reference sequence). CDR3 sequence reads: CASSIRGPGYEQYF. CDR3 nucleotide sequence: TGTGCCAGTAGTATCAGGGGGCCAGGCTACGAGCAGTACTTC. The whole variable domain, remainder taken from reference TRBV19 and TRBJ2-7, is DGGITQSPKYLFRKEGQNVTLSCEQNLNHDAMYWYRQDPGQGLRLIYYSQIVNDFQKGDIAEGYSVSREKKESFPLTVTSAQKNPTAFYLCASSIRGPGYEQYFGPGTRLTVT.

V gene TRBV11-3 combines with J gene TRBJ1-3, with D unresolved. The germline V gene encodes CDR1 SGHNT and CDR2 YENEEA. The CDR3 extends over 16 amino acids. V gave up 3 bases and J gave up 2 bases, with 14 bases separating them. This CDR3 is CASSLDGSEAGNTIYF. The CDR3 DNA reads as TGTGCCAGCAGCTTGGATGGCTCGGAGGCTGGAAACACCATATATTTT. The full variable domain, in which reference TRBV11-3 and TRBJ1-3 provide the parts outside the CDR3, is EAGVVQSPRYKIIEKKQPVAFWCNPISGHNTLYWYLQNLGQGPELLIRYENEEAVDDSQLPKDRFSAERLKGVDSTLKIQPAELGDSAVYLCASSLDGSEAGNTIYFGEGSWLTVV.

The chain employs TRBV11-3 and TRBJ2-7; a weak D match, TRBD2 (6 bases). V was cut by 4 bases and J by 7 bases, with 14 bases left in between. This CDR3 has 13 residues. Germline CDR1 and CDR2: SGHNT and YENEEA. CDR3 amino acids: CASSSSGRREQYF. In DNA form, the CDR3 reads TGTGCCAGCAGCTCCTCCGGGAGAAGGGAGCAGTACTTC. The whole variable domain, remainder taken from reference TRBV11-3 and TRBJ2-7, is EAGVVQSPRYKIIEKKQPVAFWCNPISGHNTLYWYLQNLGQGPELLIRYENEEAVDDSQLPKDRFSAERLKGVDSTLKIQPAELGDSAVYLCASSSSGRREQYFGPGTRLTVT.

The chain combines TRBV28 with TRBJ2-2; TRBD1 might be the D (5 bases). Germline CDR1 MDHEN, CDR2 SYDVKM. This CDR3 region has 14 residues. The V gene lost 6 bases and the J gene lost 5 bases, with 13 bases spanning the gap. Here the CDR3 reads CASSTPPGTGELFF. In nucleotides, the CDR3 is TGTGCCAGCAGCACTCCCCCAGGGACCGGGGAGCTGTTTTTT.